The 11 T cell receptor beta chains listed next were all sequenced from one sample in a study of T cell responses to AZD1222 COVID-19 vaccine. Produced via immunoSEQ multiplex PCR; TCRdb's table is partial and in-frame only. The data hold approximately 150,000 clones, with 85% to 90% observed a single time. Sample: peripheral blood, taken on day 0 of AZD1222 vaccination. The receptors were gathered from an adult in good health.

The chain combines TRBV5-6 with TRBJ1-2; D unclear. The CDR3 extends over 12 amino acids. Germline CDR1 reads SGHDT; CDR2 reads YYEEEE. V was shortened by 6 bases and J by 7 bases, with 13 bases between the two germline ends. The chain's CDR3 is CASTLPMGGYTF. DNA for the CDR3: TGTGCCAGCACCTTACCTATGGGTGGCTACACCTTC.

The CDR3 sequence: CASSLATGGNTGELFF. CDR3 nucleotide sequence: TGTGCCAGCAGCTTAGCAACAGGGGGGAACACCGGGGAGCTGTTTTTT. The genes are TRBV7-2 and TRBJ2-2; 8 bases agree with TRBD1. V was pared by 0 bases and J by 1 base, with 1 base of the junction left unmatched. Germline CDR1 SGHTA, CDR2 FQGNSA. The CDR3 consists of 16 residues.

The CDR3 sequence: CASRGQLAGELFF. CDR3 nucleotide sequence: TGTGCCAGTAGGGGACAGCTGGCCGGGGAGCTGTTTTTT. The chain links TRBV19 to TRBJ2-2, with TRBD1 matching over 7 bases. Germline values: CDR1 LNHDA, CDR2 SQIVND (reference sequence). With V trimmed by 6 bases and J by 6 bases, 4 bases remained unmatched. The length of the CDR3 is 13 residues.

The CDR3 is CASSTYEGYGYTF. In DNA form, the CDR3 reads TGTGCCAGCTCAACTTACGAAGGCTATGGCTACACCTTC. J is TRBJ1-2 and V is TRBV18, with D uncertain. The ends were cut back, 5 bases at V and 4 bases at J, with 11 bases in the middle. Germline lookup yields CDR1 KGHSH and CDR2 LQKENI. The CDR3 totals 13 residues.

The chain recombines TRBV29-1 with TRBJ1-1, with D uncertain. The CDR3 spans 13 residues. Germline CDR1 is SQVTM and CDR2 is ANQGSEA. The V end was cut by 6 bases, the J end by 1 base, with 12 bases between. The CDR3 region has the DNA TGCAGCGTCCCTCAAGCTTCGAACACTGAAGCTTTCTTT. Protein sequence: CSVPQASNTEAFF.

The chain uses TRBV6-2 or TRBV6-3 and TRBJ2-3; TRBD2 agrees at 13 bases. This CDR3 is 16 amino acids long. V dropped 6 bases and J dropped 1; count of bases not matched to a gene: 4. CDR1 and CDR2 from the germline V gene are MNHEY and SVGEGT. CDR3 sequence (DNA): TGTGCCAGCAGCTTCGGGACTAGCGGGGGCACAGATACGCAGTATTTT. It encodes CASSFGTSGGTDTQYF.

The chain uses TRBV5-1 and TRBJ2-2; the match to TRBD2 covers 10 bases. In germline, CDR1 is SGHRS, CDR2 YFSETQ. V was pared by 4 bases and J by 3 bases, with 12 bases of the junction left unmatched. The CDR3 spans 18 residues. The CDR3 nucleotides read TGCGCCAGCAGCCCGGAGTATTCTAGCGGGAGATACACCGGGGAGCTGTTTTTT. As protein: CASSPEYSSGRYTGELFF.

The rearrangement uses TRBV24-1 and TRBJ1-5; 8 bases line up with TRBD1. This CDR3 spans 20 amino acids. Trimming cost V 0 bases and J 3 bases; bases outside gene matches: 15. From germline, CDR1 is KGHDR and CDR2 SFDVKD. CDR3 in amino acids: CATSDLRAGGAQTPNQPQHF. In nucleotides, the CDR3 is TGTGCCACCAGTGATTTGCGGGCAGGGGGCGCTCAGACGCCCAATCAGCCCCAGCATTTT.

V and J are TRBV30 and TRBJ1-4; 7 bases match TRBD1. V trimming: 2 bases; J trimming: 4 bases; junction bases outside the gene matches: 7. This CDR3 region has 15 residues. Germline CDR1 GTSNPN, CDR2 SVGIG (reference sequence). This CDR3 is CAWSFSDRVNEKLFF. CDR3 nucleotide sequence: TGTGCCTGGAGTTTTTCAGACAGGGTTAATGAAAAACTGTTTTTT.

The rearrangement uses TRBV28 and TRBJ2-1, with a weak D call TRBD1 (7 bases). Germline loops: CDR1 MDHEN, CDR2 SYDVKM. Trimming removed 3 bases from V and 6 bases from J, with 21 bases in between. The CDR3 runs 17 residues. In DNA form, the CDR3 reads TGTGCCAGCAGTTTGGTGAGGGGGCGCGGAGGGGGCAATGAGCAGTTCTTC. This gives the protein CASSLVRGRGGGNEQFF. Based on the CDR3 plus reference TRBV28 and TRBJ2-1, the full variable domain is DVKVTQSSRYLVKRTGEKVFLECVQDMDHENMFWYRQDPGLGLRLIYFSYDVKMKEKGDIPEGYSVSREKKERFSLILESASTNQTSMYLCASSLVRGRGGGNEQFFGPGTRLTVL.

The chain is built from TRBV5-1 and TRBJ1-1; 7 bases agree with TRBD1. The ends lost 3 bases at V and 11 bases at J; junction bases unmatched: 7. The germline CDR1 and CDR2 sequences are SGHRS and YFSETQ. This CDR3 comprises 12 residues. CDR3: CASSSTGVGAFF. CDR3 in DNA: TGCGCCAGCAGCTCAACAGGGGTGGGCGCTTTCTTT.